These 18 T cell receptor beta chains were all obtained from the same sample, sequenced in a study of Tregs in tolerant kidney transplant recipients (dated by TCRdb to about 2019). Libraries were constructed by the immunoSEQ multiplex PCR assay. The table was pulled from immuneACCESS by TCRdb, which kept in-frame rearrangements only. Such tables lose some clones; where checked, under half of the loss comes from unresolved V genes, and the rest has no known cause. Counted in this sample were tens of thousands of clones; about four fifths of them appeared once. Of the sample, about 4.7% is held by the ten largest clones. Sequenced input: CD4+ T cells from blood. The source is a human donor in good health.

This chain joins TRBV6-1 and TRBJ1-4; D ambiguous. Trimming took 0 bases from V and 5 from J, leaving 13 bases between them. This CDR3 has 16 residues. From germline, CDR1 is MNHNS and CDR2 SASEGT. The CDR3 loop reads CASSEAAGGGNEKLFF. CDR3 coding DNA: TGTGCCAGCAGTGAAGCGGCAGGCGGTGGCAATGAAAAACTGTTTTTT.

This clone is labeled as medium-sized. This rearrangement joins TRBV2 to TRBJ1-5; 8 bases line up with TRBD1. Per germline, CDR1 SNHLY and CDR2 FYNNEI. Losses at the gene ends were 4 bases for V and 6 bases for J; bases not matched to a gene: 8. This CDR3 has 15 residues. The CDR3: CASSAPGGRSQPQHF. CDR3 DNA: TGTGCCAGCAGTGCCCCAGGGGGCCGAAGTCAGCCCCAGCATTTT.

The rearrangement joins TRBV5-1 to TRBJ2-3, with D possibly matching TRBD2 (5 bases). Germline lookup yields CDR1 SGHRS and CDR2 YFSETQ. V was pared by 2 bases and J by 5 bases, with 15 bases between. The CDR3 is made up of 15 amino acids. CDR3 loop: CASSFATSEEDTQYF. In DNA form, the CDR3 reads TGCGCCAGCAGCTTTGCAACTAGTGAGGAAGATACGCAGTATTTT.

V usage is TRBV11-1 and J usage is TRBJ2-3; the D is unclear. This CDR3 is built from 15 residues. CDR1 SGHAT and CDR2 FQDESV come from the germline V gene (reference sequence). Trimming shortened V by 3 bases and J by 0 bases, and 10 bases separated the two germline ends. The CDR3 reads CASSFRTASTDTQYF. CDR3 DNA sequence: TGTGCCAGCAGCTTTCGTACTGCTAGCACAGATACGCAGTATTTT.

CDR3 residues: CAWSLAGGNTEAFF. CDR3 sequence (DNA): TGTGCCTGGAGTCTGGCGGGCGGGAACACTGAAGCTTTCTTT. The V and J genes are TRBV30 and TRBJ1-1; D gene ambiguous. With 2 bases removed from V and 1 base from J, the gap between germline ends came to 11 bases. Germline CDR1 reads GTSNPN; CDR2 reads SVGIG (reference sequence). The CDR3 is 14 residues long.

The rearrangement uses TRBV7-2 and TRBJ2-2, with a possible D match to TRBD1 (5 bases). CDR1 and CDR2 (germline): SGHTA, FQGNSA. Deletions cut 2 bases from V and 5 bases from J, with 12 bases between. The CDR3 sequence is 15 residues long. This chain's CDR3 is CASSLPRARTGELFF. The CDR3 DNA sequence: TGTGCCAGCAGCTTACCCAGGGCGAGGACCGGGGAGCTGTTTTTT.

The chain carries TRBV19 and TRBJ2-7; the D is unclear. The V end was cut by 5 bases, the J end by 3 bases, with 5 bases between. Germline loops: CDR1 LNHDA, CDR2 SQIVND (reference sequence). The CDR3 contains 11 residues. The CDR3 sequence: CASSWGYEQYF. CDR3 sequence (DNA): TGTGCCAGTAGTTGGGGCTACGAGCAGTACTTC.

The J gene is TRBJ2-5, the V gene TRBV2; D is uncertain. The ends were cut back, 6 bases at V and 0 bases at J, with 11 bases in the middle. Germline CDR1 SNHLY, CDR2 FYNNEI. The CDR3 loop spans 14 amino acids. The CDR3 here is CASRVDDHQETQYF. The CDR3 DNA reads TGTGCCAGCAGGGTGGACGACCACCAAGAGACCCAGTACTTC.

The chain combines TRBV11-2 with TRBJ2-5; D not certain. Trimming shortened V by 5 bases and J by 5 bases, and 12 bases separated the two germline ends. CDR1 is SGHAT and CDR2 is FQNNGV in the germline V gene. This CDR3 spans 13 amino acids. DNA for the CDR3: TGTGCCAGCAGCCAATCTGCCGGGGAGACCCAGTACTTC. Encoded protein: CASSQSAGETQYF.

The chain links TRBV18 to TRBJ2-2; D is perhaps TRBD1 or TRBD2 (5 bases each). This CDR3 is built from 17 residues. V dropped 4 bases and J dropped 2 bases, with 17 bases sitting between them. Germline V gene data show CDR1 as KGHSH and CDR2 as LQKENI. CDR3 in DNA: TGTGCCAGCTCACGGAGGTCCCAGGACACTAACACCGGGGAGCTGTTTTTT. Protein sequence: CASSRRSQDTNTGELFF.

V and J are TRBV4-1 and TRBJ1-1; D is undetermined. Germline V lookup: CDR1 MGHRA, CDR2 YSYEKL. V lost 1 base, J lost 1 base, and 13 bases lay in between. The CDR3 spans 16 residues. The CDR3 reads CASSQGPVPQNTEAFF. As DNA, the CDR3 is TGCGCCAGCAGCCAAGGCCCAGTGCCCCAGAACACTGAAGCTTTCTTT.

This clone has only a few counts. The chain is built from TRBV6-6 and TRBJ2-7; 7 nucleotides match TRBD1. Trimming cost V 0 bases and J 6 bases; bases outside gene matches: 8. Germline V lookup: CDR1 MNHNY, CDR2 SVGAGI (reference sequence). This CDR3 region has 15 residues. CDR3 residues: CASSYSVTGTLEQYF. CDR3 DNA sequence: TGTGCCAGCAGTTACTCCGTGACAGGGACCCTCGAGCAGTACTTC.

This sequence joins TRBV19 and TRBJ2-3; 11 positions agree with TRBD2. The CDR3 runs 16 residues. Germline V lookup: CDR1 LNHDA, CDR2 SQIVND (reference sequence). V was pared by 5 bases and J by 3 bases, with 7 bases of the junction left unmatched. CDR3 protein: CASSGVLAGATDTQYF. For the CDR3, the DNA is TGTGCCAGTAGTGGGGTACTAGCGGGGGCGACAGATACGCAGTATTTT.

This clone came up a few times. V usage is TRBV5-6 and J usage is TRBJ2-3; possibly TRBD1 or TRBD2 for D (6 bases each). V was clipped by 4 bases and J by 3 bases, with 15 bases between them. The CDR3 has 15 residues. Germline values: CDR1 SGHDT, CDR2 YYEEEE. This CDR3 is CASSPFGGPTDTQYF. The DNA of the CDR3 is TGTGCCAGCAGCCCGTTTGGGGGGCCGACAGATACGCAGTATTTT.

A single count supports this clone. J is TRBJ2-7 and V is TRBV10-3; D is possibly TRBD2 (6 bases). Between the trimmed V and J ends, which lost 3 bases and 3 bases, there was a span of 18 bases. This CDR3 is 16 amino acids long. Germline V gene lookup returns CDR1 ENHRY and CDR2 SYGVKD. The CDR3 DNA sequence: TGTGCCATCAGTGAACCTGGGCGGGGCGCGGGCTACGAGCAGTACTTC. It is translated as CAISEPGRGAGYEQYF.

This chain links TRBV5-1 with TRBJ1-5; D ambiguous. CDR1 SGHRS and CDR2 YFSETQ come from the germline V gene. With 0 bases removed from V and 2 bases from J, the gap between germline ends came to 6 bases. The CDR3 consists of 14 residues. The CDR3 DNA reads TGCGCCAGCAGCTTGGACAACGGCAATCAGCCCCAGCATTTT. Amino acids: CASSLDNGNQPQHF.

This rearrangement joins TRBV7-3 to TRBJ1-5; the D is unclear. The V gene's germline CDR1 is SGHTA and CDR2 FQGTGA. Trimming cost V 5 bases and J 3 bases, with 11 bases left between them. The CDR3 covers 14 residues. CDR3 protein: CASSPRVSNQPQHF. The CDR3 DNA sequence: TGTGCCAGCAGCCCCCGGGTCTCCAATCAGCCCCAGCATTTT.

The chain employs TRBV18 and TRBJ2-7, with D perhaps matching TRBD2 (6 bases). The CDR3 runs 15 residues. Germline V gene sequence: CDR1 KGHSH, CDR2 LQKENI. Trimming removed 2 bases from V and 5 bases from J, with 16 bases in between. The CDR3 loop reads CASSPVDITGDEQYF. The CDR3 DNA follows: TGTGCCAGCTCACCAGTGGACATTACGGGAGACGAGCAGTACTTC.